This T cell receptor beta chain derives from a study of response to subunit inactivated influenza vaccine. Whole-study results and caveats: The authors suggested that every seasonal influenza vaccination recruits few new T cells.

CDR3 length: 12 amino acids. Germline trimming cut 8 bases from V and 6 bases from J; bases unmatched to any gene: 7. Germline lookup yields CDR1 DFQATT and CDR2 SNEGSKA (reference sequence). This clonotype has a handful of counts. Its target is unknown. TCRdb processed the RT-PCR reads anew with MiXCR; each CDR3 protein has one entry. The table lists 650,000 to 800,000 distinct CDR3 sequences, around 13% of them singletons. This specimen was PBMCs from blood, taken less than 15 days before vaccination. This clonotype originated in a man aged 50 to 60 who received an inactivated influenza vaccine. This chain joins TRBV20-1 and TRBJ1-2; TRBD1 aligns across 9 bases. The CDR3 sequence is CSLTGTGHGYTF. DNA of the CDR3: TGCAGTTTGACAGGGACAGGGCATGGCTACACCTTC.